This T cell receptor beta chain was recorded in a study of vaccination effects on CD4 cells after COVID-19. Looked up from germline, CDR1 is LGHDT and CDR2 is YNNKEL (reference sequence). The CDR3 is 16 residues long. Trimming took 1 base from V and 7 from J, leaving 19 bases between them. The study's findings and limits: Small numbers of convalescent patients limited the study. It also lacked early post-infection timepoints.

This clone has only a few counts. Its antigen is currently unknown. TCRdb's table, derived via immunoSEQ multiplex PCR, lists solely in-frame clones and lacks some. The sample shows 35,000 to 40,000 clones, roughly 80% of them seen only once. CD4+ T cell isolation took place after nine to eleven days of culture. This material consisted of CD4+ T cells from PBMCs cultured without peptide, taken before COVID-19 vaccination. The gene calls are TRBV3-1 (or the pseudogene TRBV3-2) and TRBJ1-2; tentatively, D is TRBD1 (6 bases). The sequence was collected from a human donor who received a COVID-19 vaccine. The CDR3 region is CASSQASRGGGGGYTF. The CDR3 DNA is TGTGCCAGCAGCCAAGCCTCCCGAGGGGGGGGTGGTGGCTACACCTTC.